These 23 T cell receptor beta chains share one sample of origin, sequenced in a study of T-cell memory formation after mild COVID-19. MiXCR was run by TCRdb on the 5' RACE reads, yielding one entry per CDR3 protein. The sample has about 100,000 distinct CDR3 sequences, roughly 10% seen once. Sequenced input: PBMCs or a T cell subset sorted from them (not recorded which). The source is a man in his late teens or twenties who had mild COVID-19 (a few samples of this study predate the infection). Cell type and time point are not known.

This clonotype was seen a handful of times. This chain joins TRBV20-1 and TRBJ1-2, with 8 bases aligning to TRBD1. The J segment lost 6 bases and the V segment lost 0 bases, leaving 12 bases of the junction unmatched. The CDR3 covers 16 residues. Germline V gene lookup returns CDR1 DFQATT and CDR2 SNEGSKA (reference sequence). CDR3 DNA sequence: TGCAGTGCTAGAGATATTAGGACAGGGTCGAATAATGGCTACACCTTC. It codes for CSARDIRTGSNNGYTF.

The V gene is TRBV14, the J gene TRBJ2-7; D could derive from TRBD1 or TRBD2 (5 bases each). Trimming stripped 4 bases from V and 0 bases from J, with 19 bases between. In germline, CDR1 is SGHDN, CDR2 FVKESK. The CDR3 has 17 residues. The CDR3 reads CASSPHTGTASSYEQYF. For the CDR3, the DNA is TGTGCCAGCAGCCCTCATACCGGGACCGCGAGCTCCTACGAGCAGTACTTC.

This clonotype has only a few counts. The V gene is TRBV6-2 or TRBV6-3, the J gene TRBJ1-5, with D perhaps matching TRBD1 (5 bases). Trimming stripped 6 bases from V and 6 bases from J, with 18 bases between. CDR1 and CDR2 (germline): MNHEY, SVGEGT. The CDR3 is made up of 15 amino acids. The CDR3 nucleotides are TGTGCCAGCAGCCACGAGGAGGGGCTGGGTCAGCCCCAGCATTTT. Its protein is CASSHEEGLGQPQHF.

CDR3 residues: CASSLGFRRGHHEQFF. In DNA form, the CDR3 reads TGTGCCAGCAGCTTAGGGTTCCGGCGGGGTCATCATGAGCAGTTCTTC. This chain connects TRBV7-2 to TRBJ2-1; a possible D gene is TRBD2 (6 bases). Germline CDR1 is SGHTA and CDR2 is FQGNSA. V was trimmed by 1 base and J by 8 bases, leaving 18 bases between them. This CDR3 has 16 amino acids.

This clonotype was seen repeatedly, ten times or more. V is TRBV5-4 and J is TRBJ2-5; D gene uncertain. V lost 0 bases and J 2 bases, leaving 5 bases between the germline ends. The CDR3 extends over 13 amino acids. Germline assignment: CDR1 SGHNT and CDR2 YYREEE (reference sequence). CDR3: CASSLVEQETQYF. The CDR3 DNA reads TGTGCCAGCAGCTTGGTGGAACAAGAGACCCAGTACTTC.

This clonotype occurred many times. The chain combines TRBV5-1 with TRBJ2-7; D is perhaps TRBD1 or TRBD2 (6 bases each). V lost 0 bases and J lost 7, with 14 bases in between. CDR1 and CDR2 from the germline V gene are SGHRS and YFSETQ. CDR3 length: 14 residues. The CDR3 bases are TGCGCCAGCAGCTTGGGATCGGGGGCAGGTGAGCAGTACGTC. Its protein is CASSLGSGAGEQYV.

The chain carries TRBV6-2 or TRBV6-3 and TRBJ1-2, with a tentative D call TRBD1 (6 bases). Trimming removed 10 bases from V and 7 bases from J, with 22 bases in between. The CDR3 loop spans 14 amino acids. CDR1 and CDR2 from the germline V gene are MNHEY and SVGEGT. The CDR3 is CATGPAQGRIGYTF. Written as DNA, the CDR3 is TGTGCCACGGGGCCGGCACAGGGTCGAATTGGCTACACCTTC.

The table lists this clonotype with a few counts. The V and J genes are TRBV4-3 and TRBJ1-2; D is undetermined. The germline gives CDR1 LGHNA, CDR2 YSLEER. V was pared by 0 bases and J by 6 bases, with 11 bases between. The CDR3 is 14 residues long. The CDR3 region has the DNA TGCGCCAGCAGCCAAGACTACGTAGGGCATGGCTACACCTTC. Translated: CASSQDYVGHGYTF.

CDR3 bases: TGTGCCAGCAGCCCGGACACTGCTAGCACAGATACGCAGTATTTT. This gives the protein CASSPDTASTDTQYF. The gene calls are TRBV7-2 and TRBJ2-3; D is perhaps TRBD1 (5 bases). The CDR3 consists of 15 residues. CDR1 and CDR2 from the germline V gene are SGHTA and FQGNSA. V lost 5 bases and J 0 bases, leaving 12 bases between the germline ends.

The rearrangement joins TRBV2 to TRBJ1-3; D call uncertain. The length of the CDR3 is 15 residues. The V and J ends lost 2 bases and 1 base respectively, with 9 bases between them. Germline V CDR1 and CDR2: SNHLY, FYNNEI. The CDR3 nucleotides read TGTGCCAGCAGTGAACGTGGGTTTTCTGGAAACACCATATATTTT. The encoded protein is CASSERGFSGNTIYF. Using reference TRBV2 and TRBJ1-3 for the parts outside the CDR3, the full variable domain is EPEVTQTPSHQVTQMGQEVILRCVPISNHLYFYWYRQILGQKVEFLVSFYNNEISEKSEIFDDQFSVERPDGSNFTLKIRSTKLEDSAMYFCASSERGFSGNTIYFGEGSWLTVV.

This clonotype showed up just a few times. CDR3 sequence (DNA): TGTGCCAGCAGGAGGCTTAATTCACCCCTCCACTTT. The encoded protein is CASRRLNSPLHF. The chain is built from TRBV25-1 and TRBJ1-6; D not resolved. The germline V gene has CDR1 MGHDK and CDR2 SYGVNS. Deletions cut 6 bases from V and 6 bases from J, with 6 bases between. The CDR3 covers 12 residues. Full variable domain (rest looked up from reference TRBV25-1 and TRBJ1-6): EADIYQTPRYLVIGTGKKITLECSQTMGHDKMYWYQQDPGMELHLIHYSYGVNSTEKGDLSSESTVSRIRTEHFPLTLESARPSHTSQYLCASRRLNSPLHFGNGTRLTVT.

This clonotype was detected only a few times. This rearrangement joins TRBV11-2 to TRBJ2-4; the D call may be TRBD1 or TRBD2 (5 bases each). The CDR3 loop spans 16 amino acids. Trimming stripped 1 base from V and 6 bases from J, with 16 bases between. Germline V gene data show CDR1 as SGHAT and CDR2 as FQNNGV. CDR3 sequence reads: CASSLVSPRGGNIQYF. CDR3 coding DNA: TGTGCCAGCAGCTTAGTCTCTCCCCGGGGCGGAAACATTCAGTACTTC.

This clonotype has more than one count but fewer than ten. This chain uses TRBV6-6 with TRBJ1-1, with D unresolved. Germline V gene data show CDR1 as MNHNY and CDR2 as SVGAGI (reference sequence). The CDR3 is 15 amino acids. V was clipped by 0 bases and J by 0 bases, with 8 bases between them. The CDR3 reads CASSYSQQMNTEAFF. In DNA form, the CDR3 reads TGTGCCAGCAGTTACTCACAGCAGATGAACACTGAAGCTTTCTTT.

This clonotype appeared a few times. CDR3 sequence: CASSARLAVAPWANVLTF. CDR3 DNA: TGTGCCAGCAGCGCCCGACTAGCGGTGGCCCCTTGGGCCAACGTCCTGACTTTC. The V and J genes are TRBV7-9 and TRBJ2-6; 9 bases map to TRBD2. This CDR3 spans 18 amino acids. The V segment lost 5 bases and the J segment 5 bases; nucleotides outside the gene matches: 13. Germline CDR1 is SEHNR and CDR2 is FQNEAQ (reference sequence).

In DNA, the CDR3 is TGTGCCAGCAGTGCACCGGGACAGTACGAGCAGTACTTC. Protein sequence: CASSAPGQYEQYF. The genes are TRBV28 and TRBJ2-7, with TRBD1 identical over 7 bases. In germline, CDR1 is MDHEN, CDR2 SYDVKM. The V segment lost 5 bases and the J segment 4 bases; nucleotides outside the gene matches: 5. This CDR3 comprises 13 residues.

The chain employs TRBV18 and TRBJ2-1, with 7 bases lining up with TRBD1. The ends lost 3 bases at V and 5 bases at J; junction bases unmatched: 10. The CDR3 is 16 amino acids. Germline V gene sequence: CDR1 KGHSH, CDR2 LQKENI. The chain's CDR3 is CASSPLLGQENNEQFF. CDR3 bases: TGTGCCAGCTCACCCCTGCTCGGACAGGAGAACAATGAGCAGTTCTTC.

This clonotype was seen a few times. The chain couples TRBV3-1 to TRBJ2-5; 10 bases map to TRBD2. The germline V gene has CDR1 LGHDT and CDR2 YNNKEL (reference sequence). With 0 bases clipped from V and 5 bases from J, the junction kept 9 bases outside the gene matches. The CDR3 has 17 amino acids. CDR3 in DNA: TGTGCCAGCAGCCAAGATGTAGCGGGGGGTTCCCAGGAGACCCAGTACTTC. It encodes CASSQDVAGGSQETQYF.

A few counts support this clonotype. The chain combines TRBV12-3 or TRBV12-4 with TRBJ2-2; 9 positions agree with TRBD1. J gave up 4 bases and V 5 bases, and 8 bases lay outside the gene matches. The CDR3 is 16 amino acids. The CDR3 DNA is TGTGCCAGCAGTAAACAGGGGGCACGGATCACCGGGGAGCTGTTTTTT. Its translation: CASSKQGARITGELFF.

This clonotype has a handful of counts. The chain links TRBV28 to TRBJ2-4, with 7 bases fitting TRBD1. The CDR3 contains 15 residues. The V gene end was trimmed by 7 bases and the J gene end by 6 bases; junction bases not matched to a gene: 12. Germline CDR1 is MDHEN and CDR2 is SYDVKM. The CDR3 loop is CASTPFRDSRNIQYF. The CDR3, as DNA: TGTGCCAGCACCCCATTCCGGGACAGCCGAAACATTCAGTACTTC.

This clonotype has a count of ten or more. The V gene is TRBV7-9, the J gene TRBJ2-3; unclear D gene. The CDR3 is 14 amino acids. Germline V gene data show CDR1 as SEHNR and CDR2 as FQNEAQ (reference sequence). Trimming cost V 1 base and J 2 bases, with 7 bases left between them. The CDR3 loop is CASSLEQYTDTQYF. DNA for the CDR3: TGTGCCAGCAGCTTAGAACAGTACACAGATACGCAGTATTTT. Filled out from reference TRBV7-9 and TRBJ2-3, the complete variable domain reads DTGVSQNPRHKITKRGQNVTFRCDPISEHNRLYWYRQTLGQGPEFLTYFQNEAQLEKSRLLSDRFSAERPKGSFSTLEIQRTEQGDSAMYLCASSLEQYTDTQYFGPGTRLTVL.

This clonotype was counted between two and nine times. The CDR3 reads CASSQDFRGVYEQYV. The CDR3 region has the DNA TGTGCCAGCAGCCAAGATTTTAGGGGTGTCTACGAGCAGTACGTC. The chain carries TRBV4-2 and TRBJ2-7; tentatively, D is TRBD1 (5 bases). Germline lookup yields CDR1 LGHNA and CDR2 YNFKEQ. There are 15 residues in the CDR3. Trimming removed 0 bases from V and 3 bases from J, with 12 bases in between.

This clonotype has just a few counts. V gene TRBV12-3 or TRBV12-4 combines with J gene TRBJ2-6, with D uncertain. The CDR3 loop spans 19 amino acids. The V end was cut by 3 bases, the J end by 0 bases, with 18 bases between. The CDR3 region has the DNA TGTGCCAGCAGTTTTGGTTTCTGGGCCCTAGACTCTGGGGCCAACGTCCTGACTTTC. This translates into CASSFGFWALDSGANVLTF.

This clonotype turned up a few times. V is TRBV7-6 and J is TRBJ2-3; 7 nucleotides agree with TRBD2. V trimming: 5 bases; J trimming: 7 bases; junction bases outside the gene matches: 12. CDR1 is SGHVS, CDR2 FNYEAQ, per germline. This CDR3 has 15 amino acids. The CDR3 loop is CASSRRLGGKHTQYF. DNA for the CDR3: TGTGCCAGCAGCCGTCGCCTCGGGGGGAAGCATACGCAGTATTTT.